A selection of T cell receptor beta chains follows, all from one sample in a study of blood T cell repertoires in COVID-19. Sequencing was performed with immunoSEQ multiplex PCR; in TCRdb, only in-frame clones are kept and a portion is missing. The top ten hold under 9.5% of the sample, which has a few hundred thousand clones, about 85% seen once. Sequencing was done on a sample of PBMCs or T cells enriched from blood (not recorded which). These receptors were taken from a woman aged 60-70 years who had recovered from COVID-19. CDR3s include the opening cysteine and the closing phenylalanine or tryptophan. The order of the fields is V gene, J gene, clone size, D gene, CDR3 protein, CDR3 DNA. The D gene is left open where the match is weak. Clone sizes are given selectively: once, few, many, or a class where the clone is expanded.

TRBV7-9	TRBJ1-1	-	-	CASSLVQQNTEAFF	TGTGCCAGCAGCTTAGTACAACAAAACACTGAAGCTTTCTTT
TRBV5-1	TRBJ1-1	-	-	CASSGFGSKGQSGRNTEAFF	TGCGCCAGCAGCGGATTTGGGAGTAAAGGACAGTCGGGGAGGAACACTGAAGCTTTCTTT
TRBV6-5	TRBJ1-5	-	-	CASSNRENQPQHF	TGTGCCAGCTCAAACAGGGAAAATCAGCCCCAGCATTTT
TRBV10-3	TRBJ1-1	-	-	CAISESEGVGTEAFF	TGTGCCATCAGTGAGTCGGAAGGGGTGGGAACTGAAGCTTTCTTT
TRBV2	TRBJ1-5	-	-	CASLPQAGVQPQHF	TGTGCCAGCCTACCCCAGGCAGGGGTACAGCCCCAGCATTTT
TRBV3-1/TRBV3-2	TRBJ2-7	few	TRBD1	CASSHIRQGAYEQYF	TGTGCCAGCAGCCACATTAGACAGGGGGCCTACGAGCAGTACTTC
TRBV19	TRBJ2-7	-	TRBD1	CASSHHGTGVYEQYF	TGTGCCAGTAGCCACCACGGGACAGGAGTATACGAGCAGTACTTC
TRBV21-1	TRBJ2-5	-	-	CASNKEGLAGARWEETQYF	TGTGCCAGCAACAAAGAGGGACTAGCGGGGGCCAGATGGGAAGAGACCCAGTACTTC
TRBV2	TRBJ1-2	few	-	CASSRENYGYTF	TGTGCCAGCAGTCGGGAAAACTATGGCTACACCTTC
TRBV6-2/TRBV6-3	TRBJ2-2	-	TRBD2	CASSKQRGLAGVTNTGELFF	TGTGCCAGCAGTAAACAGCGGGGGCTAGCGGGAGTTACGAACACCGGGGAGCTGTTTTTT
TRBV2	TRBJ1-2	-	-	CASRVPLRYGYTF	TGTGCCAGCAGAGTCCCATTGCGATATGGCTACACCTTC
TRBV18	TRBJ1-2	few	TRBD1	CASSPWTGGDNNYGYTF	TGTGCCAGCTCACCATGGACAGGCGGGGATAATAACTATGGCTACACCTTC
TRBV27	TRBJ1-1	-	-	CASSLSGTLNTEAFF	TGTGCCAGCAGTCTATCCGGGACACTGAACACTGAAGCTTTCTTT
TRBV5-1	TRBJ1-3	-	-	CASSLGGGAGNTIYF	TGCGCCAGCAGCTTGGGGGGAGGTGCTGGAAACACCATATATTTT
TRBV6-5	TRBJ1-1	-	TRBD1	CASSYSYQGARTEAFF	TGTGCCAGCAGTTACTCATATCAGGGGGCGCGGACTGAAGCTTTCTTT
TRBV5-1	TRBJ1-2	-	TRBD1	CASSLVKGAKRYYGYTF	TGCGCCAGCAGCTTGGTTAAGGGGGCGAAACGATACTATGGCTACACCTTC
TRBV7-9	TRBJ1-2	-	-	CASSLGTGENGANYGYTF	TGTGCCAGCAGCTTAGGTACCGGGGAAAACGGAGCTAACTATGGCTACACCTTC
TRBV5-1	TRBJ1-1	-	-	CASSPTGRGGGRNTEAFF	TGCGCCAGCAGCCCGACGGGTCGGGGGGGCGGTCGTAACACTGAAGCTTTCTTT
TRBV2	TRBJ2-3	-	-	CASSEAFTGADTQYF	TGTGCCAGCAGTGAAGCGTTTACGGGGGCAGATACGCAGTATTTT
TRBV11-3	TRBJ2-7	-	TRBD1	CASSSRDREAYEQYF	TGTGCCAGCAGCTCGAGGGACAGGGAGGCGTACGAGCAGTACTTC
TRBV2	TRBJ1-3	-	TRBD1	CASESGTGGVTGNTIYF	TGTGCCAGCGAATCCGGGACAGGGGGTGTGACTGGAAACACCATATATTTT
TRBV29-1	TRBJ2-7	-	TRBD1	CSVGQGSSYEQYF	TGCAGCGTTGGACAGGGGAGCTCCTACGAGCAGTACTTC
TRBV12-3/TRBV12-4	TRBJ1-1	-	-	CASSRREVTEAFF	TGTGCCAGCAGCCGCAGGGAGGTCACTGAAGCTTTCTTT
TRBV2	TRBJ2-3	-	TRBD2	CASSEPLAGLTDTQYF	TGTGCCAGCAGTGAACCCCTAGCGGGGCTCACAGATACGCAGTATTTT
TRBV4-1	TRBJ1-5	-	-	CASSQDRGQPQHF	TGCGCCAGCAGCCAAGATAGAGGTCAGCCCCAGCATTTT
TRBV6-1	TRBJ1-5	-	-	CASSEFGLNQPQHF	TGTGCCAGCAGTGAATTTGGGCTCAATCAGCCCCAGCATTTT
TRBV10-3	TRBJ2-2	-	TRBD2	CAARAGANTGELFF	TGTGCCGCGCGGGCGGGGGCGAACACCGGGGAGCTGTTTTTT
TRBV19	TRBJ2-7	-	-	CASGRRSSYEQYF	TGTGCCAGTGGGAGGCGGAGCTCCTACGAGCAGTACTTC
TRBV9	TRBJ1-2	once	TRBD1	CASSAPGTGRGYTF	TGTGCCAGCAGCGCCCCCGGGACAGGGCGTGGCTACACCTTC
TRBV18	TRBJ2-3	-	TRBD1	CASSRDRGGTDTQYF	TGTGCCAGCTCCCGGGACAGGGGAGGCACAGATACGCAGTATTTT
TRBV6-1	TRBJ2-6	-	-	CASSEEDSGANVLTF	TGTGCCAGCAGTGAGGAGGACTCTGGGGCCAACGTCCTGACTTTC
TRBV5-4	TRBJ1-2	-	-	CASSPYSQGWNYGYTF	TGTGCCAGCAGCCCTTACTCACAGGGATGGAACTATGGCTACACCTTC
TRBV6-4	TRBJ2-5	-	TRBD2	CASSEGDSGRGTQYF	TGTGCCAGCAGTGAAGGGGACTCTGGGAGGGGGACCCAGTACTTC
TRBV28	TRBJ1-5	-	-	CATLSTGFGNQPQHF	TGTGCCACACTCTCGACTGGGTTCGGCAATCAGCCCCAGCATTTT
TRBV10-2	TRBJ2-7	-	TRBD1	CASHRDSNVGEQYF	TGCGCCAGCCACCGGGACAGTAACGTCGGAGAGCAGTACTTC
TRBV5-1	TRBJ2-3	once	TRBD2	CASSTSGTSGAGWYF	TGCGCCAGCAGCACCAGCGGGACTAGCGGGGCCGGTTGGTATTTT
TRBV5-1	TRBJ2-1	-	TRBD1	CASSRPGTEYNEQFF	TGCGCCAGCAGCAGGCCCGGGACAGAATACAATGAGCAGTTCTTC
TRBV6-1	TRBJ2-1	once	-	CASSASSVGAYNEQFF	TGTGCCAGCAGTGCAAGCTCAGTTGGAGCCTACAATGAGCAGTTCTTC
TRBV29-1	TRBJ1-5	-	-	CSVWQGGDQPQHF	TGCAGCGTTTGGCAGGGCGGGGATCAGCCCCAGCATTTT
TRBV7-9	TRBJ2-3	-	TRBD2	CATLGGLLAAWGTDTQYF	TGTGCCACCCTGGGGGGACTTCTAGCGGCATGGGGCACAGATACGCAGTATTTT
TRBV4-1	TRBJ1-5	-	-	CASSQEPSGASQPQHF	TGCGCCAGCAGCCAAGAACCCTCAGGGGCGAGTCAGCCCCAGCATTTT
TRBV4-1	TRBJ2-7	-	TRBD1	CASSQEWTGLISYEQYF	TGCGCCAGCAGCCAAGAGTGGACAGGACTCATCTCCTACGAGCAGTACTTC
TRBV10-3	TRBJ1-2	-	-	CAISEQTSGGDGYTF	TGTGCCATCAGTGAACAGACTAGCGGGGGGGATGGCTACACCTTC
TRBV2	TRBJ2-3	-	-	CASTSRSDTQYF	TGTGCCAGCACGTCGAGATCAGATACGCAGTATTTT
TRBV10-1	TRBJ2-7	-	TRBD1	CASSGPDRAGRYEQYF	TGCGCCAGCAGTGGGCCCGACAGGGCTGGACGCTACGAGCAGTACTTC
TRBV19	TRBJ2-7	-	TRBD1	CASSILGQGGEQYF	TGTGCCAGTAGTATTCTCGGACAGGGTGGGGAGCAGTACTTC
TRBV24-1	TRBJ1-6	-	-	CATSDGGTGNSPLHF	TGTGCCACCAGTGATGGCGGGACGGGAAATTCACCCCTCCACTTT
TRBV30	TRBJ1-1	-	-	CAWSVGGTGNTEAFF	TGTGCCTGGAGTGTTGGGGGGACCGGAAACACTGAAGCTTTCTTT